This entry concerns a single T cell receptor (beta chain). Its antigen is still unknown. This entry comes from a study of T cells after yellow fever vaccination. Whole-study findings and limits: Some clonotypes, a small share, were shared between CD4 and CD8 compartments. Once the booster was given, most primary-vaccination clones reappeared, at about 95% for CD4 and over 70% for CD8. The study found a weaker secondary response that peaked faster, day 5 versus 15.

5'RACE template switching added a universal primer site and UMIs to TCR cDNA. TCRdb analysed the 5' RACE reads with MiXCR anew, one entry per CDR3 protein. The sample lists fewer than 350,000 distinct CDR3 sequences; less than 4.5% were seen once. The germline V gene has CDR1 ENHRY and CDR2 SYGVKD. This CDR3 is 13 amino acids long. Trimming left V 5 bases short and J 8 bases short, with 15 bases between. Sequencing used PBMCs, obtained on the day of the yellow fever booster vaccination. The rearrangement links TRBV10-3 to TRBJ1-2; possibly TRBD1 for D (5 bases). The TCR comes from a young man who received the YFV17D yellow fever vaccine. CDR3 sequence: CAISSPWDGGYTF. The CDR3 DNA follows: TGTGCCATCAGTTCCCCCTGGGACGGAGGCTACACCTTC.